The 9 T cell receptor beta chains below were found in one sample sequenced in a study of shared clonotypes between healthy human individuals. The method was immunoSEQ multiplex PCR; TCRdb's version includes in-frame clones alone and lacks a portion of them. This sample yields some 1 million clones, of which roughly 70% are seen a single time; 1.5% belongs to the top ten. Material: memory CD4+ T cells sorted from blood. The subset here: CD45RA-negative fraction. These receptor sequences come from a man aged 18 to 29 in good health.

The chain carries TRBV7-2 and TRBJ1-1, with TRBD1 matching 8 bases. V lost 3 bases to trimming and J lost 6 bases; unmatched junction nucleotides: 3. The CDR3 is made up of 13 amino acids. CDR1 and CDR2 (germline): SGHTA, FQGNSA. CDR3 protein: CASSFGQGSEAFF. The CDR3 DNA sequence: TGTGCCAGCAGCTTCGGACAGGGCTCTGAAGCTTTCTTT.

CDR3 in amino acids: CASSELAVPGYEQYF. In DNA form, the CDR3 reads TGTGCCAGCAGTGAACTAGCGGTCCCCGGCTACGAGCAGTACTTC. This chain uses TRBV25-1 with TRBJ2-7; TRBD2 matches 7 bases. CDR1 MGHDK and CDR2 SYGVNS come from the germline V gene. V dropped 2 bases and J dropped 3; count of bases not matched to a gene: 7. The CDR3 extends over 15 amino acids.

The V and J genes are TRBV23-1 and TRBJ1-1; D unclear. TRBV23-1 is flagged as an ORF with uncertain function. There are 11 residues in the CDR3. Trimming removed 8 bases from V and 6 bases from J, with 10 bases in between. The CDR3, as DNA: TGCGCCAGCCCCCACCGGCCTGAAGCTTTCTTT. Protein sequence: CASPHRPEAFF.

A word on this clone: The same CDR3 can be traced to other DNA sequences in this sample. This chain uses TRBV18 with TRBJ1-3; D not resolved. Germline CDR1 and CDR2: KGHSH and LQKENI. Trimming shortened V by 3 bases and J by 0 bases, and 6 bases separated the two germline ends. CDR3 size: 14 residues. For the CDR3, the DNA is TGTGCCAGCTCACCCGTGGGCTCTGGAAACACCATATATTTT. Residues: CASSPVGSGNTIYF. The entire variable domain, with the rest obtained from reference TRBV18 and TRBJ1-3, is as follows: NAGVMQNPRHLVRRRGQEARLRCSPMKGHSHVYWYRQLPEEGLKFMVYLQKENIIDESGMPKERFSAEFPKEGPSILRIQQVVRGDSAAYFCASSPVGSGNTIYFGEGSWLTVV.

This clone appeared a single time. The chain recombines TRBV7-8 with TRBJ1-1; D is unclear. Germline assignment: CDR1 SGHVS and CDR2 FQNEAQ. The CDR3 runs to 14 residues. V was cut by 1 base and J by 3 bases, with 9 bases left in between. CDR3 sequence reads: CASSLGPRDTEAFF. CDR3 coding DNA: TGTGCCAGCAGCTTAGGCCCAAGGGACACTGAAGCTTTCTTT.

The chain couples TRBV18 to TRBJ1-1; 8 nucleotides line up with TRBD1. The germline CDR1 and CDR2 sequences are KGHSH and LQKENI. V shed 3 bases, J shed 1 base, and the junction held 4 bases outside the gene matches. The CDR3 loop spans 15 amino acids. The CDR3 spells CASSPGGQGNTEAFF. CDR3 nucleotide sequence: TGTGCCAGCTCACCGGGAGGACAGGGGAACACTGAAGCTTTCTTT.

The chain joins TRBV6-5 to TRBJ2-1; D is possibly TRBD2 (5 bases). CDR1 is MNHEY and CDR2 is SVGAGI in the germline V gene. The V gene lost 4 bases and the J gene lost 0 bases, with 13 bases spanning the gap. The CDR3 sequence is 16 residues long. CDR3 in DNA: TGTGCCAGCAGTTTGCTCGGGAAGAGCTCCTACAATGAGCAGTTCTTC. This sequence encodes CASSLLGKSSYNEQFF.

CDR3 coding DNA: TGTGCCAGCAGCCCCCTCTGGGGGTCCTACGAGCAGTACTTC. This encodes CASSPLWGSYEQYF. This chain joins TRBV7-9 and TRBJ2-7; D may be TRBD1 or TRBD2 (5 bases each). Trimming took off 5 bases at V and 1 base at J, with 12 bases between the two ends. Looked up from germline, CDR1 is SEHNR and CDR2 is FQNEAQ (reference sequence). This CDR3 has 14 residues.

CDR3: CASKYDRDTEAFF. The DNA of the CDR3 is TGTGCCAGTAAATATGACAGGGACACTGAAGCTTTCTTT. This rearrangement joins TRBV11-2 to TRBJ1-1; 7 bases are shared with TRBD1. J lost 3 bases, V lost 9 bases, and 7 bases had no gene match. Per the germline V gene, CDR1 is SGHAT and CDR2 is FQNNGV. CDR3 length equals 13 residues.